This passage covers 3 T cell receptor beta chains from one sample sequenced in a study of CD8 T cells in Susac syndrome. Random-hexamer reverse transcription was applied to roughly 0.5 to 1 ug RNA. TCRdb analysed the immunoSEQ multiplex PCR reads with MiXCR anew, one entry per CDR3 protein. The top ten hold about 0.12% of the sample, which has some 450,000 distinct CDR3 sequences, 85% to 90% seen once. The sequenced material came from CD8+ T cells from PBMCs. All receptors derive from a human donor with multiple sclerosis.

The table lists this clonotype with a few counts. The chain joins TRBV6-5 to TRBJ2-1; 7 bases line up with TRBD2. The J segment lost 5 bases and the V segment lost 0 bases, leaving 1 base of the junction unmatched. There are 14 residues in the CDR3. Germline lookup yields CDR1 MNHEY and CDR2 SVGAGI. The CDR3 DNA reads TGTGCCAGCAGTTACTCCAGCGGGAACAATGAGCAGTTCTTC. This sequence encodes CASSYSSGNNEQFF.

The table lists this clonotype with a count of one. The chain employs TRBV7-2 and TRBJ2-2; D is perhaps TRBD2 (6 bases). The germline gives CDR1 SGHTA, CDR2 FQGNSA. Trimming removed 0 bases at V and 7 bases at J, with 15 bases between. CDR3 length: 16 residues. The CDR3 loop reads CASSLAPQAGSGELFF. The DNA of the CDR3 is TGTGCCAGCAGCTTAGCGCCACAGGCCGGGAGCGGGGAGCTGTTTTTT.

This clonotype came up once. The rearrangement uses TRBV2 and TRBJ2-1; 12 bases line up with TRBD2. The CDR3 length is 15 residues. V gave up 7 bases and J gave up 10 bases; unmatched junction bases: 11. Germline-derived CDR1 and CDR2 are SNHLY and FYNNEI. The CDR3 spells CASKGRLAGAAEQFF. The CDR3 DNA reads as TGTGCCAGCAAGGGTCGACTAGCGGGGGCGGCAGAGCAGTTCTTC.